These T cell receptor beta chains were read from a single sample in a study of T cells in Graves' hyperthyroidism and ophthalmopathy. From the multiplex PCR reads, TCRdb called clonotypes with MiXCR, one entry per CDR3 protein. The table records around 700,000 distinct CDR3 sequences, 15% to 20% of them present only once. Sequencing input: blood. Receptors originate from a woman aged 45-60 years with Graves' hyperthyroidism that later progressed to Graves' ophthalmopathy. Both conserved end residues are part of each CDR3. Fields, in order: CDR3 DNA, CDR3 protein, V gene, D gene, clone size, CDR3 length, J gene. D genes are given only for firm matches. Expanded clones get a size class; other rows say once, few or many, or leave the size out.

TGTGCCAGCAGCCAAGGGGCAGGGAGGCACACCGGGGAGCTGTTTTTT	CASSQGAGRHTGELFF	TRBV3-1	.	few	16	TRBJ2-2
TGTGCCAGCAGCCCTCGTCTTAGCTCCTATAATTCACCCCTCCACTTT	CASSPRLSSYNSPLHF	TRBV5-6	.	.	16	TRBJ1-6
TGTGCCAGCTCACCGGGGGACACTGAAGCTTTCTTT	CASSPGDTEAFF	TRBV9	.	many	12	TRBJ1-1
TGTGCCAGCCGCCAGGACAAAAATGGCTACACCTTC	CASRQDKNGYTF	TRBV7-3	.	.	12	TRBJ1-2
TGTGCCAGCAGTTTAGACAGGGTTGAAGCTTTCTTT	CASSLDRVEAFF	TRBV6-1	TRBD1	many	12	TRBJ1-1
TGTGCCAGCAGTTTACAGAGGACAGGGGGCACAGATACGCAGTATTTT	CASSLQRTGGTDTQYF	TRBV27	TRBD1	.	16	TRBJ2-3
TGTGCCAGCAGGACTAGCGGGGCCACGAACACCGGGGAGCTGTTTTTT	CASRTSGATNTGELFF	TRBV12-3/TRBV12-4	TRBD2	.	16	TRBJ2-2
TGTGCCAGTAGTATAGCGGGGGGGCCGACCGGGGAGCTGTTTTTT	CASSIAGGPTGELFF	TRBV19	TRBD2	.	15	TRBJ2-2
TGTGCCAGCACCTTCGATGAGAACACTGAAGCTTTCTTT	CASTFDENTEAFF	TRBV9	.	many	13	TRBJ1-1
TGTGCCACCAGCAGGACCGGGACCCTCTACGAGCAGTACTTC	CATSRTGTLYEQYF	TRBV15	.	.	14	TRBJ2-7
TGCGCCAGCAGTGAAAGTGGTTCAGGGGACGGAGCTTTCTTT	CASSESGSGDGAFF	TRBV10-1	.	few	14	TRBJ1-1
TGTGCCAGCAGCTTAGATGGGACTTTCGGCTCCTACGAGCAGTACTTC	CASSLDGTFGSYEQYF	TRBV7-6	.	.	16	TRBJ2-7
TGTGCCACCGAGGGACTAGCGGGGATGGATGAGCAGTTCTTC	CATEGLAGMDEQFF	TRBV12-3/TRBV12-4	TRBD2	few	14	TRBJ2-1
TGTGCCAGCAGCAGATTTCAGGGGGCAACTAATGAAAAACTGTTTTTT	CASSRFQGATNEKLFF	TRBV14	TRBD1	once	16	TRBJ1-4
TGTGCCAGCAGCTTGGGGGTAGGGAGTAGCAATCAGCCCCAGCATTTT	CASSLGVGSSNQPQHF	TRBV5-5	.	.	16	TRBJ1-5
TGTGCCAGCAGTGAAGGGACTAGCGGCACAGATACGCAGTATTTT	CASSEGTSGTDTQYF	TRBV6-1	TRBD2	many	15	TRBJ2-3
TGCGCCAGCAGTGAGTCGACTCGCGGAGTTTTCAATGAGCAGTTCTTC	CASSESTRGVFNEQFF	TRBV10-2	.	.	16	TRBJ2-1
TGTGCCACCAGCAGGGATCAGGGGTACACCGGGGAGCTGTTTTTT	CATSRDQGYTGELFF	TRBV15	.	.	15	TRBJ2-2
TGCGCCAGCAGCCAAGGGGTCCCTAAGGACCAGCCCCAGCATTTT	CASSQGVPKDQPQHF	TRBV4-1	.	.	15	TRBJ1-5
TGTGCCTGGAGAAGGGGTAGGGACACTGAAGCTTTCTTT	CAWRRGRDTEAFF	TRBV30	.	.	13	TRBJ1-1
TGTGCCAGCAGTGAAGAAGGGGTGCTTGGACTAGCAGACCAAGAGACCCAGTACTTC	CASSEEGVLGLADQETQYF	TRBV6-1	TRBD2	.	19	TRBJ2-5
TGTGCCAGCAGCGTAGCCGGAAGGAGCTATGGCTACACCTTC	CASSVAGRSYGYTF	TRBV9	.	few	14	TRBJ1-2
TGTGCCAGCAGCTTGGGCGGGAATCCTAGCTCCTACAATGAGCAGTTCTTC	CASSLGGNPSSYNEQFF	TRBV5-4	.	many	17	TRBJ2-1
TGCAGTGCTAGCCCGACAGGACTCTATGGCTACACCTTC	CSASPTGLYGYTF	TRBV20-1	.	.	13	TRBJ1-2
TGTGCCAGCAGTATGCTGGGTGAGGGCACAGATACGCAGTATTTT	CASSMLGEGTDTQYF	TRBV5-5	.	many	15	TRBJ2-3
TGTGCCATCAGCACAGGGGAGGGGGACGAAAAACTGTTTTTT	CAISTGEGDEKLFF	TRBV10-3	TRBD1	few	14	TRBJ1-4
TGTGCTAGCAGCCCGGGGCGGGGTTCCTCCTACGAGCAGTACTTC	CASSPGRGSSYEQYF	TRBV7-7	.	.	15	TRBJ2-7
TGCAGTGCTAGCCCGCCAGGGGGCTACGAGCAGTACTTC	CSASPPGGYEQYF	TRBV20-1	TRBD1	.	13	TRBJ2-7